The entry that follows covers one T cell receptor beta chain sequence. The target antigen is unknown. V lost 0 bases and J 0 bases, leaving 12 bases between the germline ends. The CDR3 runs to 16 residues. Germline values: CDR1 KGHSH, CDR2 LQKENI. These data belong to a study of OX40 agonist ivuxolimab in advanced cancers. Across the study: Those treated in dose escalation had hepatocellular carcinoma, melanoma, renal cell cancer or head and neck cancer. Aged about 23 to 80 with a mean of approximately 57 years, they were approximately 80% male.

Baseline was the first blood sampling point, followed by cycle 4 day 1 and cycle 7 day 1. Regarding the study as a whole: Some nonresponders additionally presented with little normalized T-cell clonal expansion.

Sequencing was performed with immunoSEQ multiplex PCR; in TCRdb, only in-frame clones are kept and a portion is missing. The top ten hold 11% of the sample, which has 30,000 to 35,000 clones, less than 80% seen once. This TCR was recovered from an adult with an advanced solid tumor such as melanoma, head and neck, liver or kidney cancer. The sample was CD4+ or CD8+ T cells sorted from blood, taken in a trial of the OX40 agonist ivuxolimab. The gene calls are TRBV18 and TRBJ2-7; D not certain. The CDR3 DNA reads as TGTGCCAGCTCACCACCGGTGGGGAAAAACTCCTACGAGCAGTACTTC. Protein: CASSPPVGKNSYEQYF.